This TCR beta chain derives from a study of human T cells and chemical hapten exposure. Study background: An area of 2 cm by 2 cm on upper inner arm skin received 2% DPC for sensitization. Cases of alopecia areata, totalis or universalis occurred in a predominantly female patient group. Per-sample variation in TCR yield stemmed mainly from small pooled library volume differences.

This clonotype was counted between two and nine times. Its antigen is as yet unknown. General study points: TCRs exceeding 1 in 1000 frequency stayed unchanged with DPC sensitization.

Time point given: pre-sensitization, week 0. Described treatment: therapeutic diphenylcyclopropenone sensitization with weekly scalp DPC. TCRdb fed the RACE reads into MiXCR, producing one record per CDR3 protein. Among about 39,000 distinct CDR3 sequences listed, around an eighth were seen once. The CDR3 is 15 residues long. Per the germline V gene, CDR1 is DFQATT and CDR2 is SNEGSKA (reference sequence). V gave up 1 base and J gave up 2 bases; unmatched junction bases: 4. The TCR originated in a woman aged 25 to 39 with alopecia areata. Some clones in this sample may be carry-over from other donors' samples. The specimen was whole blood, collected in connection with sensitization to the hapten diphenylcyclopropenone (DPC). This sequence joins TRBV20-1 and TRBJ2-1; 8 bases agree with TRBD1. The CDR3 here is CSARVSGQAYNEQFF. The CDR3 region has the DNA TGCAGTGCTAGAGTATCGGGACAGGCCTACAATGAGCAGTTCTTC.